The 10 T cell receptor beta chains below come from one sample, sequenced in a study of blood T cell repertoires in COVID-19. The method was immunoSEQ multiplex PCR; TCRdb's version includes in-frame clones alone and lacks a portion of them. The sample lists 180,000 or so clones; more than 65% were seen once. Sequencing was carried out using PBMCs or T cells enriched from blood (not recorded which). The receptors come from a man aged 45 to 65 who had recovered from COVID-19.

CDR3 sequence (DNA): TGTGCCAGCAGTTCGGGGGTCACAGATACGCAGTATTTT. Translating gives CASSSGVTDTQYF. V and J are TRBV28 and TRBJ2-3; D is possibly TRBD2 (6 bases). This CDR3 spans 13 amino acids. Germline V lookup: CDR1 MDHEN, CDR2 SYDVKM. Trimming pared 4 bases from V and 2 bases from J, leaving 7 bases between.

The chain uses TRBV3-1 (or the pseudogene TRBV3-2) and TRBJ2-6; D gene uncertain. Germline V gene data show CDR1 as LGHDT and CDR2 as YNNKEL (reference sequence). V was shortened by 2 bases and J by 0 bases, with 8 bases between the two germline ends. The CDR3 runs to 16 residues. The DNA for the CDR3 is TGTGCCAGCAGCCAACTTAGCTTCTCTGGGGCCAACGTCCTGACTTTC. Its protein product is CASSQLSFSGANVLTF.

This rearrangement joins TRBV30 to TRBJ1-6; 8 nucleotides line up with TRBD1. CDR3 length: 15 residues. The ends lost 1 base at V and 10 bases at J; junction bases unmatched: 9. Germline values: CDR1 GTSNPN, CDR2 SVGIG (reference sequence). CDR3 nucleotides: TGTGCCTGGAGTGCCCGACAGGGGAGTGGATCACCCCTCCACTTT. Residues: CAWSARQGSGSPLHF. The full variable domain, in which reference TRBV30 and TRBJ1-6 provide the parts outside the CDR3, is SQTIHQWPATLVQPVGSPLSLECTVEGTSNPNLYWYRQAAGRGLQLLFYSVGIGQISSEVPQNLSASRPQDRQFILSSKKLLLSDSGFYLCAWSARQGSGSPLHFGNGTRLTVT.

This rearrangement joins TRBV29-1 to TRBJ2-7; D possibly corresponds to TRBD1 (5 bases). V was shortened by 1 base and J by 2 bases, with 9 bases between the two germline ends. This CDR3 has 13 amino acids. Germline V lookup: CDR1 SQVTM, CDR2 ANQGSEA. The CDR3 loop reads CSVEGTRAYEQYF. The CDR3 DNA reads as TGCAGCGTTGAAGGGACAAGAGCCTACGAGCAGTACTTC.

This clone was found many times. Other DNA sequences in the sample encode the same CDR3. This rearrangement joins TRBV7-9 to TRBJ2-2, with 14 bases that match TRBD2. The CDR3 totals 17 residues. Germline V CDR1 and CDR2: SEHNR, FQNEAQ (reference sequence). The V and J ends lost 4 bases and 4 bases, in that order; junction bases with no gene match: 5. The CDR3 loop reads CASSSPGLAGATGELFF. The CDR3 DNA reads TGTGCCAGCAGCTCCCCGGGACTAGCGGGGGCCACCGGGGAGCTGTTTTTT.

This clone occurred many times. This chain joins TRBV5-1 and TRBJ1-3; D remains ambiguous. The germline CDR1 and CDR2 sequences are SGHRS and YFSETQ. V lost 0 bases and J 3 bases, leaving 16 bases between the germline ends. There are 17 residues in the CDR3. The chain's CDR3 is CASSLGASLGGGNTIYF. The CDR3 DNA follows: TGCGCCAGCAGCTTGGGTGCCTCCCTCGGCGGTGGAAACACCATATATTTT. The whole variable domain, remainder taken from reference TRBV5-1 and TRBJ1-3, is KAGVTQTPRYLIKTRGQQVTLSCSPISGHRSVSWYQQTPGQGLQFLFEYFSETQRNKGNFPGRFSGRQFSNSRSEMNVSTLELGDSALYLCASSLGASLGGGNTIYFGEGSWLTVV.

V is TRBV18 and J is TRBJ2-7; 10 nucleotides agree with TRBD1. Per germline, CDR1 KGHSH and CDR2 LQKENI. The CDR3 sequence is 15 residues long. The junction had 7 bases not matched to a gene; V was cut back by 6 bases and J by 2 bases. The CDR3 loop reads CASSYRDRGTYEQYF. CDR3 in DNA: TGTGCCAGCTCTTACCGGGACAGGGGCACCTACGAGCAGTACTTC.

The chain recombines TRBV27 with TRBJ1-6, with 7 bases identical to TRBD1. The V gene's germline CDR1 is MNHEY and CDR2 SMNVEV (reference sequence). The CDR3 has 17 amino acids. Trimming at V came to 4 bases and at J to 4 bases, leaving 10 bases not matched to a gene. The CDR3 coding sequence is TGTGCCAGCAGTTATATGGGCGTGGGACAGTATAATTCACCCCTCCACTTT. Encoded protein: CASSYMGVGQYNSPLHF.

Only a few counts were recorded for this clone. The chain joins TRBV5-1 to TRBJ1-1; D perhaps matches TRBD1 (6 bases). Deletions cut 3 bases from V and 1 base from J, with 22 bases between. This CDR3 spans 18 amino acids. Per germline, CDR1 SGHRS and CDR2 YFSETQ. In nucleotides, the CDR3 is TGCGCCAGCAGCTGGCCCCGGGACACAGGGCTGGGGAACACTGAAGCTTTCTTT. It specifies CASSWPRDTGLGNTEAFF. The entire variable domain, with the rest obtained from reference TRBV5-1 and TRBJ1-1, is as follows: KAGVTQTPRYLIKTRGQQVTLSCSPISGHRSVSWYQQTPGQGLQFLFEYFSETQRNKGNFPGRFSGRQFSNSRSEMNVSTLELGDSALYLCASSWPRDTGLGNTEAFFGQGTRLTVV.

The chain employs TRBV4-1 and TRBJ1-5; possibly TRBD1 for D (5 bases). CDR1 is MGHRA, CDR2 YSYEKL, per germline. Trimming shortened V by 1 base and J by 6 bases, and 13 bases separated the two germline ends. The CDR3 spans 15 residues. The CDR3 sequence: CASSQGVPGFQPQHF. In nucleotides, the CDR3 is TGCGCCAGCAGCCAAGGGGTCCCAGGGTTTCAGCCCCAGCATTTT.